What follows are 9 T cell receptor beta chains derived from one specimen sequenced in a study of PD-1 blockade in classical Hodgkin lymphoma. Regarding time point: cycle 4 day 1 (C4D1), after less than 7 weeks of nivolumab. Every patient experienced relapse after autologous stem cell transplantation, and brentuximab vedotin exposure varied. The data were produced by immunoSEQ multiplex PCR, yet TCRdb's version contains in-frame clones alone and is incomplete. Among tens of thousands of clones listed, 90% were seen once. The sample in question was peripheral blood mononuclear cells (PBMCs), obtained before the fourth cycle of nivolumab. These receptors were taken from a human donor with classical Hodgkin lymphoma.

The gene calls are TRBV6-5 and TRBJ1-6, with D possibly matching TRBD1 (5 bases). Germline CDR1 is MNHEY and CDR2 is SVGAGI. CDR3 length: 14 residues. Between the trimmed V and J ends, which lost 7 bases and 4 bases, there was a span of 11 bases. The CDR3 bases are TGTGCCAGCACGGTTGAGGGGTATAATTCACCCCTCCACTTT. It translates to CASTVEGYNSPLHF.

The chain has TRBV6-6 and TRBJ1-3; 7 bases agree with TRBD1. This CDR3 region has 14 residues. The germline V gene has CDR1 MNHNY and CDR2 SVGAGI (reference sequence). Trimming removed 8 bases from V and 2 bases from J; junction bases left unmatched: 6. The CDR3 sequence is CASSQQGPGNTIYF. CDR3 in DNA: TGTGCCAGCTCCCAACAGGGGCCTGGAAACACCATATATTTT.

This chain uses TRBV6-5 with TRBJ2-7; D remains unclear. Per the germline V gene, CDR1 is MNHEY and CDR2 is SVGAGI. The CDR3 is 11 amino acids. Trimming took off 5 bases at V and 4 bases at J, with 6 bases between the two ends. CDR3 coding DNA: TGTGCCAGCAGTGGCGCATACGAGCAGTACTTC. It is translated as CASSGAYEQYF.

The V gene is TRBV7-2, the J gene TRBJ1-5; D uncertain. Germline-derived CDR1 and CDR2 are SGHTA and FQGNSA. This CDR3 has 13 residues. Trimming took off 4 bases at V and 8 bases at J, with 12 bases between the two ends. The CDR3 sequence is CASSSMSMEPQHF. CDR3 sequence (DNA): TGTGCCAGCAGCTCAATGTCTATGGAGCCCCAGCATTTT. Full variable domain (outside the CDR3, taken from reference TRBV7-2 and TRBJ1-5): GAGVSQSPSNKVTEKGKDVELRCDPISGHTALYWYRQSLGQGLEFLIYFQGNSAPDKSGLPSDRFSAERTGGSVSTLTIQRTQQEDSAVYLCASSSMSMEPQHFGDGTRLSIL.

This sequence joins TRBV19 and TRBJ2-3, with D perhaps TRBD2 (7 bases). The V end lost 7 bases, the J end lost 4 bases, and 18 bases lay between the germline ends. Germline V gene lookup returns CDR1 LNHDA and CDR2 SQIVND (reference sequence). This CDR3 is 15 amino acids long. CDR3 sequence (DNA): TGTGCCAGTACCCCATATGGGGGGGCCGCAGATACGCAGTATTTT. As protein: CASTPYGGAADTQYF.

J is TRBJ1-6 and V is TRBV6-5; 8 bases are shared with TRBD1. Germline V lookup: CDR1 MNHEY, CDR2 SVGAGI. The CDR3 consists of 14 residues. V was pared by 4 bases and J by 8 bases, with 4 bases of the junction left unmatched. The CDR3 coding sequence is TGTGCCAGCAGTTTACCGGGACAGGATTCACCCCTCCACTTT. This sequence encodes CASSLPGQDSPLHF.

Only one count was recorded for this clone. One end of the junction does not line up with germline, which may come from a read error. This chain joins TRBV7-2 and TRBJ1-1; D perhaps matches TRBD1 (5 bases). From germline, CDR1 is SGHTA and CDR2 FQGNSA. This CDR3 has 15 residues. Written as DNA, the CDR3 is TGTGCCAGCAGCTTAGCGCTGGCAGGGAACTCTGAAGCTTTCTTT. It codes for CASSLALAGNSEAFF.

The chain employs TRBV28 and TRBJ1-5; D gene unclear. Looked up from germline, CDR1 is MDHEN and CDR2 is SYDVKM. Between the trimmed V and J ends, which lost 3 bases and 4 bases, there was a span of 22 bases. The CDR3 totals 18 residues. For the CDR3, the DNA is TGTGCCAGCAGTTTCGTTACTCGAATTGGGGTTGTAAATCAGCCCCAGCATTTT. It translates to CASSFVTRIGVVNQPQHF.

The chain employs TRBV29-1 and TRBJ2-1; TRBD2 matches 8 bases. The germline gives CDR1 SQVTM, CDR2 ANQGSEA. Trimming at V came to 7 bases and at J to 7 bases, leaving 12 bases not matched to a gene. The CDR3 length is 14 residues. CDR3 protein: CSAPGGGGINEQFF. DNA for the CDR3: TGCAGCGCCCCCGGGGGCGGGGGGATAAATGAGCAGTTCTTC.